This T cell receptor (beta chain) derives from a study of cytomegalovirus exposure and HLA in healthy donors. From germline, CDR1 is MNHNY and CDR2 SVGAGI (reference sequence). With V trimmed by 8 bases and J by 4 bases, 5 bases remained unmatched. CDR3 length: 13 amino acids. Both 60 Vbeta primers and 13 Jbeta primers went into the PCR. Profiled with immunoSEQ multiplex PCR; TCRdb holds only in-frame clones, not every one. This sample has roughly 110,000 clones, with around 74% found just once. This clone was seen only a few times. The gene calls are TRBV6-6 and TRBJ1-5; the match to TRBD1 covers 7 bases. The TCR originated in a woman aged 40 to 49 in good health and CMV-seropositive. Sequencing was done on a sample of PBMCs. In nucleotides, the CDR3 is TGTGCCAGCGGCCTGACAGGGAATCAGCCCCAGCATTTT. This gives the protein CASGLTGNQPQHF.